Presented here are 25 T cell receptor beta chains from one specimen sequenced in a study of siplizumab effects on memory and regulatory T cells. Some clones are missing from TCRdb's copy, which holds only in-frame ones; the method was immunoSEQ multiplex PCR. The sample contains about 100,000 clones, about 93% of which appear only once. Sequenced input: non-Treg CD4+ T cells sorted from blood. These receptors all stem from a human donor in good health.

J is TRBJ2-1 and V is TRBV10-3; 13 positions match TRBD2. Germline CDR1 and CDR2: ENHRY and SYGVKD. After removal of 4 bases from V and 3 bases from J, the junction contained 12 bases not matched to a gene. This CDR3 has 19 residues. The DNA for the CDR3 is TGTGCCATCAGTGCTCGATACTCAGGGACTAGCGGGAACTACAATGAGCAGTTCTTC. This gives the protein CAISARYSGTSGNYNEQFF.

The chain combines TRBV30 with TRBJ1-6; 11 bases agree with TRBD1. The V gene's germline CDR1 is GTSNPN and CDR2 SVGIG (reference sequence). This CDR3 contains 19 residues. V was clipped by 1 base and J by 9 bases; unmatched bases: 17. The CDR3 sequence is CAWSGTGTGGTVRVSPLHF. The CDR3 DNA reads TGTGCCTGGAGTGGAACCGGGACAGGGGGTACCGTAAGGGTTTCACCCCTCCACTTT.

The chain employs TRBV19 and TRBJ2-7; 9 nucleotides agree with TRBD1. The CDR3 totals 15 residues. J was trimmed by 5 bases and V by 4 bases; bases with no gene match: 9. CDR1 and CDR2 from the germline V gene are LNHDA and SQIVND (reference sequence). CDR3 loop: CASSNLRDRVNEQYF. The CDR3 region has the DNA TGTGCCAGTAGTAATCTCCGGGACAGGGTAAACGAGCAGTACTTC.

The CDR3 nucleotides read TGTGCCAGCTCACGACAGGGTTCTTATTCACCCCTCCACTTT. Its protein is CASSRQGSYSPLHF. The rearrangement joins TRBV18 to TRBJ1-6, with TRBD1 matching 7 bases. Trimming at V came to 4 bases and at J to 8 bases, leaving 5 bases not matched to a gene. The CDR3 contains 14 residues. The germline CDR1 and CDR2 sequences are KGHSH and LQKENI.

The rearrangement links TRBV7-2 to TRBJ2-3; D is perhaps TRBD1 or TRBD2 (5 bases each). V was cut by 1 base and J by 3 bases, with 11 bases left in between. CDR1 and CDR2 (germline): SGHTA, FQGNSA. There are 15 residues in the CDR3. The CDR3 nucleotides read TGTGCCAGCAGCTTAGGAGGGGTTAGGACAGATACGCAGTATTTT. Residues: CASSLGGVRTDTQYF.

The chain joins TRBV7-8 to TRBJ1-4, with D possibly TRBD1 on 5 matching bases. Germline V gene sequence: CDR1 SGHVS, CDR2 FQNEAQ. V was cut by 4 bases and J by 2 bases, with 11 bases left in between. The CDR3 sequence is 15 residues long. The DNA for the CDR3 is TGTGCCAGCAGCTCGACAGCAATTACTAATGAAAAACTGTTTTTT. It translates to CASSSTAITNEKLFF.

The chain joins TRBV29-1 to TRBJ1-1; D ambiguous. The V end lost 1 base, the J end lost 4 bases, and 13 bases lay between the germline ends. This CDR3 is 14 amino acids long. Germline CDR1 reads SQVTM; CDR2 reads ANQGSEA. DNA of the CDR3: TGCAGCGTTGAAGGTACGCGGGGAGGCACTGAAGCTTTCTTT. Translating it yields CSVEGTRGGTEAFF.

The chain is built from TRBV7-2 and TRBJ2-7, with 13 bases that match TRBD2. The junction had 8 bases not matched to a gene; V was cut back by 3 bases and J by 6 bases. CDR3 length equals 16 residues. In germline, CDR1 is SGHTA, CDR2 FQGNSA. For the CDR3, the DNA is TGTGCCAGCAGCTTTGTACTAGCGGGAGGGAGGGGCGAGCAGTACTTC. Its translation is CASSFVLAGGRGEQYF.

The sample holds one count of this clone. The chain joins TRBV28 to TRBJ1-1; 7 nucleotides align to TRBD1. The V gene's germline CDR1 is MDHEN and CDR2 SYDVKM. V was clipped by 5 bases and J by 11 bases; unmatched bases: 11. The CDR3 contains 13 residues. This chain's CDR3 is CASSGQAPLMAFF. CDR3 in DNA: TGTGCCAGCAGTGGACAGGCGCCACTGATGGCTTTCTTT.

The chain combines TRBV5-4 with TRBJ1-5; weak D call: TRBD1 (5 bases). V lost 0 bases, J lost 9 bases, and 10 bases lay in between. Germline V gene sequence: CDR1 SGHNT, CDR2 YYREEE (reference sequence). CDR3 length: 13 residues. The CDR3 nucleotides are TGTGCCAGCAGCTTGGATGCAGGGAGGCCCCAGCATTTT. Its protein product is CASSLDAGRPQHF.

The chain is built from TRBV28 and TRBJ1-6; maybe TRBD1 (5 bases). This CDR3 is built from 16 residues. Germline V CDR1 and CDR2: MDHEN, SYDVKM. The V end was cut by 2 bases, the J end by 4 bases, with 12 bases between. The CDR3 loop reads CASSLVGQAYNSPLHF. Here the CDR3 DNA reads TGTGCCAGCAGTTTAGTGGGGCAGGCGTATAATTCACCCCTCCACTTT.

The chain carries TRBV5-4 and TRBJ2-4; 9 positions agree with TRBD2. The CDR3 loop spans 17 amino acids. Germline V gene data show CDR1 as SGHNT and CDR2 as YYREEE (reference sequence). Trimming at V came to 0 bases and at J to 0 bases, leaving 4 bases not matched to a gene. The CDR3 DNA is TGTGCCAGCAGCTTGGTTGTGACTAGCGGAGCCAAAAACATTCAGTACTTC. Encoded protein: CASSLVVTSGAKNIQYF.

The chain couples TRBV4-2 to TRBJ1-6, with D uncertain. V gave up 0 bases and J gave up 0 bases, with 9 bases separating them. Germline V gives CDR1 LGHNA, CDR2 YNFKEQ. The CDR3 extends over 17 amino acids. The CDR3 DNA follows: TGTGCCAGCAGCCAAGACGCGGAGAGCTCCTATAATTCACCCCTCCACTTT. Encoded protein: CASSQDAESSYNSPLHF.

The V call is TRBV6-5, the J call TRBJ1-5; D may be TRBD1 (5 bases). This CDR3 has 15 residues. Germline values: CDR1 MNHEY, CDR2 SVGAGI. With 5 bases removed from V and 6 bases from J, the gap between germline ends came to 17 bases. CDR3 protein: CASSQDKGWTQPQHF. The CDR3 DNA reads TGTGCCAGCAGTCAGGACAAGGGGTGGACTCAGCCCCAGCATTTT.

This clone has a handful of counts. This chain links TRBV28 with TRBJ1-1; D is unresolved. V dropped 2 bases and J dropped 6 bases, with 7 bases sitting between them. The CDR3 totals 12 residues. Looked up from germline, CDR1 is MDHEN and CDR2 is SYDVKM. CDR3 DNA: TGTGCCAGCAGTTTAGCGCTCCCTGAAGCTTTCTTT. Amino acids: CASSLALPEAFF.

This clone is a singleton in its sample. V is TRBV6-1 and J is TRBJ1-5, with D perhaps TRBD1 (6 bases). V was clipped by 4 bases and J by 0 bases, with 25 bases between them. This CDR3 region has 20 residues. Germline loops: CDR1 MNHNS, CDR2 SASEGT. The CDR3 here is CASSGGRGREGGYSNQPQHF. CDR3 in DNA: TGTGCCAGCAGTGGAGGTCGGGGCAGGGAGGGGGGATATAGCAATCAGCCCCAGCATTTT.

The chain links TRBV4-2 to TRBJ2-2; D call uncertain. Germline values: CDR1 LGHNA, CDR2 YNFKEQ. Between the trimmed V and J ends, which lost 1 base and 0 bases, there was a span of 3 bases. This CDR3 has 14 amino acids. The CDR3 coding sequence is TGTGCCAGCAGCCAAGGGGCGAACACCGGGGAGCTGTTTTTT. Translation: CASSQGANTGELFF.

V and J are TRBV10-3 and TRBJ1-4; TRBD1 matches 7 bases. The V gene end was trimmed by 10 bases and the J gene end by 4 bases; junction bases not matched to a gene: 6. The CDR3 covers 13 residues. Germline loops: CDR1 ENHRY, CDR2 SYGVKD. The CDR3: CATRTGDNEKLFF. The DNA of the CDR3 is TGTGCCACCCGGACAGGTGATAATGAAAAACTGTTTTTT.

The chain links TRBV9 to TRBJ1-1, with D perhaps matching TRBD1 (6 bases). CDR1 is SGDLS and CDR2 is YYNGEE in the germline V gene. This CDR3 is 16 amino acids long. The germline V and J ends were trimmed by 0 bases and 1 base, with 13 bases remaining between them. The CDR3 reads CASSVGVTGKNTEAFF. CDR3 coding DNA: TGTGCCAGCAGCGTAGGAGTAACAGGGAAGAACACTGAAGCTTTCTTT.

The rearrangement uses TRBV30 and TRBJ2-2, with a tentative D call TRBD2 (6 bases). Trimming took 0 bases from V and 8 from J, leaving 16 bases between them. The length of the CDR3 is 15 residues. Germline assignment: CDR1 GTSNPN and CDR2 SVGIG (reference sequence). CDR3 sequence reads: CAWSVPLVSGGELFF. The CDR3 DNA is TGTGCCTGGAGTGTTCCCCTCGTAAGCGGGGGGGAGCTGTTTTTT.

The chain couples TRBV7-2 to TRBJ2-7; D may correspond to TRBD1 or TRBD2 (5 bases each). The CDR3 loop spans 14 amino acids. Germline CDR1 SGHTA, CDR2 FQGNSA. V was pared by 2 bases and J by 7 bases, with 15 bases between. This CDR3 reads CASSLKAGTGEQYF. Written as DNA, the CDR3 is TGTGCCAGCAGCTTAAAGGCAGGGACGGGGGAGCAGTACTTC.

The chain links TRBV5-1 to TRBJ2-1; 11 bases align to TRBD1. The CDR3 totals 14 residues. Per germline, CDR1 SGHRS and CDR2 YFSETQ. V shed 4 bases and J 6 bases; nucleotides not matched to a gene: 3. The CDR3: CASSTGTGGNEQFF. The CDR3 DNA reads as TGCGCCAGCAGCACTGGGACAGGGGGCAATGAGCAGTTCTTC. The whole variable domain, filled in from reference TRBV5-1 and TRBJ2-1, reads KAGVTQTPRYLIKTRGQQVTLSCSPISGHRSVSWYQQTPGQGLQFLFEYFSETQRNKGNFPGRFSGRQFSNSRSEMNVSTLELGDSALYLCASSTGTGGNEQFFGPGTRLTVL.

CDR3 protein: CAIRPGLAASYEQYF. Written as DNA, the CDR3 is TGTGCCATCAGACCGGGACTAGCGGCCTCCTACGAGCAGTACTTC. The chain links TRBV10-3 to TRBJ2-7, with 11 bases that match TRBD2. Germline CDR1 ENHRY, CDR2 SYGVKD. The CDR3 loop spans 15 amino acids. Trimming removed 6 bases from V and 0 bases from J; junction bases left unmatched: 4.

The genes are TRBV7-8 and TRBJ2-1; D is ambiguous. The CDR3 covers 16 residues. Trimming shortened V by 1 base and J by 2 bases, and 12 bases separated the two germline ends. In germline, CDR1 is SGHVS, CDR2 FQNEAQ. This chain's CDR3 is CASSLGMVGPYNEQFF. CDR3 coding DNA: TGTGCCAGCAGCTTAGGAATGGTGGGCCCCTACAATGAGCAGTTCTTC.

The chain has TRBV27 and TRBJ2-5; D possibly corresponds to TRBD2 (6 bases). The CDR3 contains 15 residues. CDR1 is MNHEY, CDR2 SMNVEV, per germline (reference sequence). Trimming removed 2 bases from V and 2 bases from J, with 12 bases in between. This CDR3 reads CASSLAGTGQETQYF. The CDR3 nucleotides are TGTGCCAGCAGTTTAGCAGGGACTGGTCAAGAGACCCAGTACTTC.